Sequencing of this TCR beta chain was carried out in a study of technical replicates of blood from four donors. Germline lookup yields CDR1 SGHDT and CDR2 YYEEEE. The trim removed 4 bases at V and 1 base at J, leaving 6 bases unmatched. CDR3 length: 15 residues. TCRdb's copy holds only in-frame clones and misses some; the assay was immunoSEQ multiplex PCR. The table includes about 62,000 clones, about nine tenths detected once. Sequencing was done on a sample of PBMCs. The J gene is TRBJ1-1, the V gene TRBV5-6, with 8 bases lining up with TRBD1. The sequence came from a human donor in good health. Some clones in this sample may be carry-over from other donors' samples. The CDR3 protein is CASSPRTGTNTEAFF. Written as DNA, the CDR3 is TGTGCCAGCAGCCCAAGGACAGGGACGAACACTGAAGCTTTCTTT. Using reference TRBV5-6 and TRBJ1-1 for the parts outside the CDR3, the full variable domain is DAGVTQSPTHLIKTRGQQVTLRCSPKSGHDTVSWYQQALGQGPQFIFQYYEEEERQRGNFPDRFSGHQFPNYSSELNVNALLLGDSALYLCASSPRTGTNTEAFFGQGTRLTVV.